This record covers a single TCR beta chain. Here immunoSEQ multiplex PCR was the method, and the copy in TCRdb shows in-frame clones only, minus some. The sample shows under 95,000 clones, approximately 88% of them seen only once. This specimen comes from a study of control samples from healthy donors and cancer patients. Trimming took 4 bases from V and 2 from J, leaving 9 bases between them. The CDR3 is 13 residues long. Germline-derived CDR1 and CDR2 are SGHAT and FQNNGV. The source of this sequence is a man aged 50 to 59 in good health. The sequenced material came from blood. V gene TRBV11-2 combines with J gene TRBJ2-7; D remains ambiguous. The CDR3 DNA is TGTGCCAGCAGCTCTTGGCGGACCTACGAGCAGTACTTC. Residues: CASSSWRTYEQYF.